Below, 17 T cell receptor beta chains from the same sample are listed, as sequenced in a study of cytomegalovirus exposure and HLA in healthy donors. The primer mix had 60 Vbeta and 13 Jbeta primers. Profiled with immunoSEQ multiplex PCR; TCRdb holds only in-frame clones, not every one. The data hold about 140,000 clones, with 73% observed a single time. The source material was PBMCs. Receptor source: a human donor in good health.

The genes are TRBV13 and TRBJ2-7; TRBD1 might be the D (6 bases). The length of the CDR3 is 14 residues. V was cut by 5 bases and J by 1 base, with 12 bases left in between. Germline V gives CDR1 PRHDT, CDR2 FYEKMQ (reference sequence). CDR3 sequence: CASSARTASYEQYF. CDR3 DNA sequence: TGTGCCAGCAGCGCTCGGACAGCGTCCTACGAGCAGTACTTC.

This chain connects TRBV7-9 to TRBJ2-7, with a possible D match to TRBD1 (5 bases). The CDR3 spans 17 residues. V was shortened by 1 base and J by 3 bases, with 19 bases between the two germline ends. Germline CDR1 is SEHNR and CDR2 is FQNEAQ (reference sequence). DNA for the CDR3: TGTGCCAGCAGCTTAGAGGCAGGGCGTTTTCTAGGCTACGAGCAGTACTTC. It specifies CASSLEAGRFLGYEQYF.

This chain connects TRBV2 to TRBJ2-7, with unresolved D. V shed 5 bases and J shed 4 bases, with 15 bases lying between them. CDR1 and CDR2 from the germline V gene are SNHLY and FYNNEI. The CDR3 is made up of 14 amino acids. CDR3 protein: CASSSRVLYYEQYF. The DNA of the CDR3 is TGTGCCAGCAGTTCTAGAGTCCTTTATTACGAGCAGTACTTC.

CDR3 sequence: CASSSGLAGGEEYF. Here the CDR3 DNA reads TGTGCCAGCAGCTCAGGACTAGCGGGAGGAGAGGAGTATTTT. The J gene is TRBJ2-3, the V gene TRBV5-6, with TRBD2 identical over 14 bases. The CDR3 has 14 residues. From germline, CDR1 is SGHDT and CDR2 YYEEEE. The J segment lost 13 bases and the V segment lost 3 bases, leaving 7 bases of the junction unmatched.

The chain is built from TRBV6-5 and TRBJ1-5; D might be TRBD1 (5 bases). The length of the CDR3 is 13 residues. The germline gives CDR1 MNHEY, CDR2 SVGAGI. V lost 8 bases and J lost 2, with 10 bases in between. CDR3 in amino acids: CASRTGRNQPQHF. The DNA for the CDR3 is TGTGCCAGCCGAACAGGCCGCAATCAGCCCCAGCATTTT.

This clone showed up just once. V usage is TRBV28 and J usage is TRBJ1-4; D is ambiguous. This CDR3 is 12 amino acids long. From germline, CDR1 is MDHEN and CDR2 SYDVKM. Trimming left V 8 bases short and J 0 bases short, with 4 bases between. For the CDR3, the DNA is TGTGCCAGCGCGTCAACTAATGAAAAACTGTTTTTT. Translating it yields CASASTNEKLFF.

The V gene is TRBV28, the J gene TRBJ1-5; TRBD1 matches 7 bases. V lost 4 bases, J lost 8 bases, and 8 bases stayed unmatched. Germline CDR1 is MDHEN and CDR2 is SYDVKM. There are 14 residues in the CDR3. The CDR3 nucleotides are TGTGCCAGCAGTTCCGGACAGGTAATGGAGCCCCAGCATTTT. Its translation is CASSSGQVMEPQHF.

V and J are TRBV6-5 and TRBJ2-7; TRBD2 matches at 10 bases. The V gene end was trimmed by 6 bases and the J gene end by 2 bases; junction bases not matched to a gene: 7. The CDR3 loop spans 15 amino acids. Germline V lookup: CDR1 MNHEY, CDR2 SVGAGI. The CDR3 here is CASRQLAGYTYEQYF. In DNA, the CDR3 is TGTGCCAGCAGACAACTAGCGGGGTACACCTACGAGCAGTACTTC.

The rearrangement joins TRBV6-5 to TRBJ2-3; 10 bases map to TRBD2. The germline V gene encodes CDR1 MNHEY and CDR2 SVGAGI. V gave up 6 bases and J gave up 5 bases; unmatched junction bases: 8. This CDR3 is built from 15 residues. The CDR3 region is CASSTPSGGLDTQYF. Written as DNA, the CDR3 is TGTGCCAGCAGCACCCCTAGCGGGGGTTTAGATACGCAGTATTTT.

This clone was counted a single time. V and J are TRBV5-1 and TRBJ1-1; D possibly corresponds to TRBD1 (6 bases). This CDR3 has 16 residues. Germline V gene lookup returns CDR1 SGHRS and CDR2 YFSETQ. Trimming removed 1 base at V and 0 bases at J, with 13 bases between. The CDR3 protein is CASSLSGGAMNTEAFF. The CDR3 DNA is TGCGCCAGCAGCTTGTCGGGGGGGGCCATGAACACTGAAGCTTTCTTT. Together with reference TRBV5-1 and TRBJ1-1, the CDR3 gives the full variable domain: KAGVTQTPRYLIKTRGQQVTLSCSPISGHRSVSWYQQTPGQGLQFLFEYFSETQRNKGNFPGRFSGRQFSNSRSEMNVSTLELGDSALYLCASSLSGGAMNTEAFFGQGTRLTVV.

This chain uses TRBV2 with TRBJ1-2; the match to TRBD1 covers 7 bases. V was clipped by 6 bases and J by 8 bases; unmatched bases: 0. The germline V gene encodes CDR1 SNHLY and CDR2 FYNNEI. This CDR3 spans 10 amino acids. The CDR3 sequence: CASRGQGYTF. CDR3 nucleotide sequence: TGTGCCAGCAGGGGACAGGGCTACACCTTC.

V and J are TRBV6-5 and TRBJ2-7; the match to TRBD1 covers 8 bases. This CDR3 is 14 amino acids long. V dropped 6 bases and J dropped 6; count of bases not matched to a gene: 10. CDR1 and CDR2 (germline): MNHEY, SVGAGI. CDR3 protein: CASRTLETGGEQYF. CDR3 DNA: TGTGCCAGCAGGACCCTAGAAACAGGGGGCGAGCAGTACTTC.

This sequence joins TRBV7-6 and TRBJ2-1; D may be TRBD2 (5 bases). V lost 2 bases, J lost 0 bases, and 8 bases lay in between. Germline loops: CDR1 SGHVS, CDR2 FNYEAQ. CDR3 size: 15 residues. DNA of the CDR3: TGTGCCAGCAGCTTAACGGGGAGCTCCTACAATGAGCAGTTCTTC. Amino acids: CASSLTGSSYNEQFF.

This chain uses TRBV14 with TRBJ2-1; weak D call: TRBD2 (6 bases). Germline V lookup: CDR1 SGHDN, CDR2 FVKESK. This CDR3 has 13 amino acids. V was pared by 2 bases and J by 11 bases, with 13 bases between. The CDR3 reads CASSQLERVQQFF. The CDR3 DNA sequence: TGTGCCAGCAGCCAACTAGAGCGGGTCCAGCAGTTCTTC.

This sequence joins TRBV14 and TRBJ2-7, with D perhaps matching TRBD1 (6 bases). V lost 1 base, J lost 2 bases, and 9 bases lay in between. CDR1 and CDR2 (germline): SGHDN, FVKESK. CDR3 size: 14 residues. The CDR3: CASSQVDRTYEQYF. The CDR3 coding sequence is TGTGCCAGCAGCCAAGTGGACAGAACCTACGAGCAGTACTTC.

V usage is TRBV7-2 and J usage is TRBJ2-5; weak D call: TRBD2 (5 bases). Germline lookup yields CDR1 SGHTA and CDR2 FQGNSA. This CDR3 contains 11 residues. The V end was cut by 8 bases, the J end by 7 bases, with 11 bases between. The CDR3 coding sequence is TGTGCCAGCCTAGGTGCGGGGACCCAGTACTTC. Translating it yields CASLGAGTQYF.

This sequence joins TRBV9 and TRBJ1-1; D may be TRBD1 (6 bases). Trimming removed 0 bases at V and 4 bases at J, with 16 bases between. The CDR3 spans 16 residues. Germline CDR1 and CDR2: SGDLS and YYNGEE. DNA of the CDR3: TGTGCCAGCAGCGTAGGGGCGGGGGGCGAAGGCACTGAAGCTTTCTTT. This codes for CASSVGAGGEGTEAFF.